A selection of T cell receptor beta chains follows, all from one sample in a study of T-cell reconstitution after alpha-beta-depleted transplantation in children. A single record per CDR3 protein comes from TCRdb applying MiXCR to the PCR reads. In the table there are hundreds of thousands of distinct CDR3 sequences, 20% to 25% of which are singletons. Sequencing was performed on PBMCs, mostly from graft donor cells, taken 360 days after TCRalphabeta/CD19-depleted stem cell transplant. Receptors originate from a boy younger than two who had a stem cell transplant for acute myeloid leukemia, so the T cells may come from the graft donor. CDR3s include the opening cysteine and the closing phenylalanine or tryptophan. Each record gives: V gene, J gene, clone size, CDR3 length, D gene, CDR3 protein, CDR3 DNA. D genes are given only for firm matches. Size values are once, few and many counts, or a class for expanded clones, and some rows have none.

TRBV12-3/TRBV12-4	TRBJ2-7	many	15	NA	CASSHMDPTQGEQYF	TGTGCCAGCAGCCACATGGACCCTACGCAGGGCGAGCAGTACTTC
TRBV6-2/TRBV6-3	TRBJ1-1	NA	13	NA	CASSHNSPTEAFF	TGTGCCAGCAGCCACAATAGCCCCACTGAAGCTTTCTTT
TRBV15	TRBJ2-5	few	15	NA	CATSSGGRDQETQYF	TGTGCCACCAGCAGTGGGGGCAGGGACCAAGAGACCCAGTACTTC
TRBV5-4	TRBJ2-1	many	15	TRBD2	CASSSGLDSYNEQFF	TGTGCCAGCAGCTCGGGACTAGATTCCTACAATGAGCAGTTCTTC
TRBV7-2	TRBJ1-1	few	11	NA	CASSQRDEAFF	TGTGCCAGCAGCCAACGGGACGAAGCTTTCTTT
TRBV24-1	TRBJ2-1	NA	14	NA	CATSDWGTLDEQFF	TGTGCCACCAGTGATTGGGGGACCCTCGATGAGCAGTTCTTC
TRBV29-1	TRBJ2-5	many	14	TRBD1	CSVARDSPQETQYF	TGCAGCGTTGCCCGGGACAGTCCCCAAGAGACCCAGTACTTC
TRBV29-1	TRBJ2-5	NA	13	NA	CSVALRFQETQYF	TGCAGCGTTGCTCTTCGATTCCAAGAGACCCAGTACTTC
TRBV20-1	TRBJ2-5	many	14	TRBD2	CSARITSGQETQYF	TGCAGTGCTAGAATAACTAGCGGCCAAGAGACCCAGTACTTC
TRBV15	TRBJ1-1	NA	13	NA	CATSSEWETEAFF	TGTGCCACCAGCAGTGAATGGGAAACTGAAGCTTTCTTT
TRBV4-3	TRBJ2-7	NA	15	NA	CASSQEGAGLDEQYF	TGCGCCAGCAGCCAAGAAGGGGCAGGGCTTGACGAGCAGTACTTC
TRBV7-2	TRBJ2-7	NA	16	TRBD2	CASSLGWGGTGNEQYF	TGTGCCAGCAGCTTAGGCTGGGGAGGGACTGGAAACGAGCAGTACTTC
TRBV10-3	TRBJ1-2	few	15	NA	CAINMDRETNYGYTF	TGTGCCATCAATATGGACAGAGAGACTAACTATGGCTACACCTTC
TRBV10-3	TRBJ2-7	NA	13	TRBD1	CAIRGQGNYEQYF	TGTGCCATCAGGGGACAGGGAAACTACGAGCAGTACTTC
TRBV7-2	TRBJ1-2	NA	15	NA	CASRPVPLPTYGYTF	TGTGCCAGCAGACCGGTACCTTTGCCCACTTATGGCTACACCTTC
TRBV21-1	TRBJ2-1	once	14	NA	CASKPGWPYNEQFF	TGTGCCAGCAAACCAGGGTGGCCCTACAATGAGCAGTTCTTC
TRBV6-1	TRBJ2-2	NA	16	NA	CASSQRQDANTGELFF	TGTGCCAGCAGTCAACGACAGGACGCGAACACCGGGGAGCTGTTTTTT
TRBV20-1	TRBJ2-7	few	15	TRBD2	CSARTSGGPSYEQYF	TGCAGTGCTAGAACTAGCGGGGGGCCTTCCTACGAGCAGTACTTC
TRBV6-1	TRBJ2-3	few	15	TRBD2	CASSKQLAIADTQYF	TGTGCCAGCAGCAAGCAACTAGCGATCGCAGATACGCAGTATTTT